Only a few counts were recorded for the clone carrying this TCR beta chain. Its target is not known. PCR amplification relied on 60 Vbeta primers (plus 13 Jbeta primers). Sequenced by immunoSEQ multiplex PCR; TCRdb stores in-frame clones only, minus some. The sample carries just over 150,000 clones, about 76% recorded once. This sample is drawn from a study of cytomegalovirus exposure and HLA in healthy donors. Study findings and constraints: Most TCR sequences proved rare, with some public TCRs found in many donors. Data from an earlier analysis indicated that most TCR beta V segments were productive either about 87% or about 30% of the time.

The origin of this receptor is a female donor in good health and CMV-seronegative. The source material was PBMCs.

The CDR3 DNA reads TGTGCCAGCAGCCAAGGACTAGGTGCCGGGGAGCTGTTTTTT. Its protein is CASSQGLGAGELFF. V gene TRBV9 combines with J gene TRBJ2-2, with 7 bases identical to TRBD2. CDR3 size: 14 residues. V dropped 4 bases and J dropped 6; count of bases not matched to a gene: 6. The germline gives CDR1 SGDLS, CDR2 YYNGEE.